The clone carrying this TCR beta chain was recorded a few times. Its antigen remains unknown. This sample is part of a study of cytomegalovirus exposure and HLA in healthy donors. Study-wide background: The approximately 600 first-cohort repertoires shared a platform with the approximately 110 validation repertoires, as reported in a later analysis.

Whole-study results and caveats: Reported performance of the classifier showed diagnosis of cytomegalovirus status with high specificity and sensitivity. TCR clusters originating in the first cohort tended to co-occur in the 120 validation repertoires, according to a later analysis.

The table came from immunoSEQ multiplex PCR; TCRdb's copy has only in-frame clones and leaves some out. There are approximately 110,000 clones in the sample; about 93% occur only once, and approximately 1.3% lies in the top ten. The germline CDR1 and CDR2 sequences are MNHNS and SASEGT. This CDR3 is 13 amino acids long. J was trimmed by 3 bases and V by 8 bases; bases with no gene match: 3. Sequencing was done on a sample of PBMCs. This chain links TRBV6-1 with TRBJ1-5; 8 bases map to TRBD1. This TCR was recovered from a woman between 18 and 29 years old in good health and CMV-seronegative. The CDR3 reads CASGTGNNQPQHF. In nucleotides, the CDR3 is TGTGCCAGCGGGACAGGTAACAATCAGCCCCAGCATTTT.